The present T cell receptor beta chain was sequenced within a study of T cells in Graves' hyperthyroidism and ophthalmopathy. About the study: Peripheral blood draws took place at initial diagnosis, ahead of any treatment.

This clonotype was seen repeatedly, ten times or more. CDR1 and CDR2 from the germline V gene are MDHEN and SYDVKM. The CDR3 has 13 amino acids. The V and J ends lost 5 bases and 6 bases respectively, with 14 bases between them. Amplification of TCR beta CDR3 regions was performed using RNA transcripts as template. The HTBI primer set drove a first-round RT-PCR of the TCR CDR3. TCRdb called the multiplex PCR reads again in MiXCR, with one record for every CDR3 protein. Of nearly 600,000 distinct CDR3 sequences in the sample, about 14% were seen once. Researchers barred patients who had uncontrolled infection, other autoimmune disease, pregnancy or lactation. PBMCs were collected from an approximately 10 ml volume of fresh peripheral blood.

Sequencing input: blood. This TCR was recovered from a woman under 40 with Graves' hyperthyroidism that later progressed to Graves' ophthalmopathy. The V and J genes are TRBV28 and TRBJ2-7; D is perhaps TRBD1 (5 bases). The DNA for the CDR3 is TGTGCCAGCAGTATCACAGGAATCCGCGAGCAGTACTTC. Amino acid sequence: CASSITGIREQYF.